These 6 T cell receptor beta chains were all obtained from the same sample, sequenced in a study of shared clonotypes between healthy human individuals (dated by TCRdb to 2019 to 2021). For the CD8 naive samples, CD45RO-negative cells were positively selected for CCR7, yielding a CD45RA+CCR7+ population from which TemRA cells were excluded. Library preparation employed the immunoSEQ multiplex PCR assay. TCRdb took this table from immuneACCESS and kept in-frame rearrangements with V and J called. Such tables lack part of the clones; where checked against another copy, unresolved V genes explain under half of the gap, and the rest is unexplained. The sample table lists 650,000 to 800,000 clones, under 95% of them with a count of one. Nearly 25% of the sample belongs to the ten largest clones. Material: naive CD8+ T cells sorted from blood. In light of the paper, this sample's cell subset or site label describes: CD45RA+CCR7+. These receptors were collected from a young man in good health.

This clone was counted only a few times. The rearrangement uses TRBV6-5 and TRBJ2-3, with TRBD1 as a possible D gene (10 bases). Germline-derived CDR1 and CDR2 are MNHEY and SVGAGI. This CDR3 has 13 amino acids. Trimming stripped 11 bases from V and 6 bases from J, with 18 bases between. The CDR3, as DNA: TGTGCCGCGGGAGGGACAGGGGATGATACGCAGTATTTT. Translation: CAAGGTGDDTQYF.

V gene TRBV7-9 combines with J gene TRBJ2-3; D remains unclear. The CDR3 runs 13 residues. Trimming took off 3 bases at V and 6 bases at J, with 10 bases between the two ends. The germline CDR1 and CDR2 sequences are SEHNR and FQNEAQ (reference sequence). CDR3 amino acids: CASSFEVGDTQYF. The DNA for the CDR3 is TGTGCCAGCAGCTTCGAGGTGGGGGATACGCAGTATTTT.

The chain couples TRBV10-3 to TRBJ1-1, with TRBD1 matching 9 bases. This CDR3 is built from 13 residues. Germline V gene data show CDR1 as ENHRY and CDR2 as SYGVKD. V gave up 6 bases and J gave up 3 bases; unmatched junction bases: 2. The CDR3 sequence: CAIRGQGHTEAFF. The CDR3 DNA reads TGTGCCATCAGGGGACAGGGTCACACTGAAGCTTTCTTT.

The chain recombines TRBV28 with TRBJ1-2, with D possibly TRBD1 on 5 matching bases. Germline loops: CDR1 MDHEN, CDR2 SYDVKM. The CDR3 has 15 amino acids. Trimming took 7 bases from V and 4 from J, leaving 19 bases between them. The CDR3 DNA reads TGTGCCAGCACCTCGCGACGGGACGCAGCCTATGGCTACACCTTC. Residues: CASTSRRDAAYGYTF.

The V gene is TRBV19, the J gene TRBJ1-1; D not certain. Trimming pared 4 bases from V and 10 bases from J, leaving 13 bases between. The CDR3 consists of 12 residues. Looked up from germline, CDR1 is LNHDA and CDR2 is SQIVND (reference sequence). CDR3: CASSTAPGPAFF. CDR3 in DNA: TGTGCCAGTAGTACCGCCCCCGGGCCAGCTTTCTTT.

V gene TRBV7-9 combines with J gene TRBJ1-5, with 7 bases aligning to TRBD1. Germline V CDR1 and CDR2: SEHNR, FQNEAQ (reference sequence). CDR3 length equals 15 residues. The trim removed 5 bases at V and 2 bases at J, leaving 6 bases unmatched. CDR3 nucleotide sequence: TGTGCCAGCAGCAAGACAGGGATAGGCAATCAGCCCCAGCATTTT. Its translation: CASSKTGIGNQPQHF.